This is a list of T cell receptor beta chains from one sample in a study of blood T cell repertoires in COVID-19. Profiling relied on immunoSEQ multiplex PCR, and the TCRdb table lists in-frame clones only, not all of them. The sample yields 180,000 or so clones, roughly 88% seen once. Sequenced material: PBMCs or T cells enriched from blood (not recorded which). The receptor set was obtained from a woman aged 55-75 years who had recovered from COVID-19. Each CDR3 is given with its conserved first and last residue. D genes are given only for firm matches. Rows give clone size only sometimes, using once, few, many, or a class for an expanded clone.

D: .
size: .
J: TRBJ1-2
V: TRBV3-1/TRBV3-2
CDR3: CASSQPGSGVGYTF
DNA: TGTGCCAGCAGCCAACCAGGGTCTGGGGTAGGCTACACCTTC

D: TRBD1
size: few
J: TRBJ1-2
V: TRBV12-3/TRBV12-4
CDR3: CASARTGDYGYTF
DNA: TGTGCCAGCGCCAGGACAGGGGACTATGGCTACACCTTC

D: TRBD1
size: once
J: TRBJ1-5
V: TRBV10-3
CDR3: CAVGRDRGPNQPQHF
DNA: TGTGCCGTCGGCCGGGACAGGGGGCCTAACCAGCCCCAGCATTTT

D: TRBD2
size: .
J: TRBJ2-7
V: TRBV15
CDR3: CATSRAAGTNNEQYF
DNA: TGTGCCACCAGCAGAGCTGCCGGGACTAACAACGAGCAGTACTTC

D: .
size: .
J: TRBJ1-1
V: TRBV15
CDR3: CATSRGGDTEAFF
DNA: TGTGCCACCAGTAGGGGGGGGGACACTGAAGCTTTCTTT

D: TRBD2
size: .
J: TRBJ2-3
V: TRBV6-5
CDR3: CASSYERGIDTQYF
DNA: TGTGCCAGCAGTTACGAGCGGGGTATAGATACGCAGTATTTT

D: TRBD1
size: .
J: TRBJ1-5
V: TRBV6-5
CDR3: CASSYAQGQYIQHF
DNA: TGTGCCAGCAGTTATGCCCAGGGACAGTATATTCAGCATTTT

D: .
size: once
J: TRBJ1-4
V: TRBV11-2
CDR3: CASSSGTSDGKLFF
DNA: TGTGCCAGCAGCTCTGGGACATCCGATGGAAAACTGTTTTTT

D: TRBD1
size: once
J: TRBJ2-7
V: TRBV6-5
CDR3: CASSYTDRASEQYF
DNA: TGTGCCAGCAGTTACACGGACAGGGCAAGCGAGCAGTACTTC

D: TRBD1
size: .
J: TRBJ1-1
V: TRBV3-1/TRBV3-2
CDR3: CASSPNRGRVSEAFF
DNA: TGTGCCAGCAGCCCCAACAGGGGGCGGGTATCTGAAGCTTTCTTT

D: TRBD1
size: .
J: TRBJ2-5
V: TRBV7-8
CDR3: CASSSTTGGETQYF
DNA: TGTGCCAGCAGCTCTACTACAGGGGGGGAGACCCAGTACTTC

D: .
size: .
J: TRBJ1-6
V: TRBV30
CDR3: CAWSVGRSNSPLHF
DNA: TGTGCCTGGAGTGTAGGGAGGAGTAATTCACCCCTCCACTTT

D: .
size: .
J: TRBJ2-2
V: TRBV2
CDR3: CASSLVSTGELFF
DNA: TGTGCCAGCAGCCTAGTCAGCACCGGGGAGCTGTTTTTT

D: TRBD1
size: .
J: TRBJ1-2
V: TRBV29-1
CDR3: CSAGTGAAYGYTF
DNA: TGCAGCGCGGGGACAGGGGCTGCCTATGGCTACACCTTC

D: .
size: .
J: TRBJ2-1
V: TRBV4-1
CDR3: CASSQEYDRYNEQFF
DNA: TGCGCCAGCAGCCAAGAGTATGACAGATACAATGAGCAGTTCTTC

D: .
size: .
J: TRBJ1-6
V: TRBV27
CDR3: CASSLGQNYSPLHF
DNA: TGTGCCAGCAGTTTGGGCCAGAATTATTCACCCCTCCACTTT

D: TRBD1
size: once
J: TRBJ1-4
V: TRBV18
CDR3: CASLPGQTNEKLFF
DNA: TGTGCCAGCTTACCGGGACAGACTAATGAAAAACTGTTTTTT

D: .
size: few
J: TRBJ2-5
V: TRBV12-3/TRBV12-4
CDR3: CASSLQGRETQYF
DNA: TGTGCCAGCAGTCTACAGGGCCGGGAGACCCAGTACTTC

D: TRBD1
size: .
J: TRBJ1-2
V: TRBV19
CDR3: CASSRSWDSSNYGYTF
DNA: TGTGCCAGTAGCCGTTCTTGGGACAGCTCTAACTATGGCTACACCTTC

D: .
size: .
J: TRBJ1-1
V: TRBV5-4
CDR3: CASSLGREAFF
DNA: TGTGCCAGCAGCTTGGGGCGGGAAGCTTTCTTT

D: TRBD1
size: .
J: TRBJ1-2
V: TRBV28
CDR3: CASSLLPGQGYGYTF
DNA: TGTGCCAGCAGTTTACTCCCGGGACAGGGCTATGGCTACACCTTC

D: .
size: once
J: TRBJ1-2
V: TRBV27
CDR3: CASSFSRGVYGYTF
DNA: TGTGCCAGCAGTTTTTCCAGGGGAGTCTATGGCTACACCTTC

D: .
size: .
J: TRBJ2-7
V: TRBV10-3
CDR3: CAISESLLAEQYF
DNA: TGTGCCATCAGTGAGTCGCTGCTAGCCGAGCAGTACTTC

D: TRBD1
size: .
J: TRBJ1-2
V: TRBV29-1
CDR3: CSVDRTGTYGYTF
DNA: TGCAGCGTTGATCGGACAGGGACCTATGGCTACACCTTC

D: .
size: .
J: TRBJ1-3
V: TRBV5-1
CDR3: CASSLRAPGVSGNTIYF
DNA: TGCGCCAGCAGCTTGCGGGCTCCAGGGGTCTCTGGAAACACCATATATTTT

D: .
size: .
J: TRBJ2-5
V: TRBV5-1
CDR3: CASSLADRKETQYF
DNA: TGCGCCAGCAGCTTGGCGGACAGAAAAGAGACCCAGTACTTC

D: TRBD1
size: few
J: TRBJ1-5
V: TRBV2
CDR3: CASSRTGPDQPQHF
DNA: TGTGCCAGCAGTCGGACAGGGCCTGATCAGCCCCAGCATTTT

D: TRBD1
size: few
J: TRBJ1-5
V: TRBV9
CDR3: CASSTGGAFGQPQHF
DNA: TGTGCCAGCAGCACAGGGGGCGCATTTGGTCAGCCCCAGCATTTT